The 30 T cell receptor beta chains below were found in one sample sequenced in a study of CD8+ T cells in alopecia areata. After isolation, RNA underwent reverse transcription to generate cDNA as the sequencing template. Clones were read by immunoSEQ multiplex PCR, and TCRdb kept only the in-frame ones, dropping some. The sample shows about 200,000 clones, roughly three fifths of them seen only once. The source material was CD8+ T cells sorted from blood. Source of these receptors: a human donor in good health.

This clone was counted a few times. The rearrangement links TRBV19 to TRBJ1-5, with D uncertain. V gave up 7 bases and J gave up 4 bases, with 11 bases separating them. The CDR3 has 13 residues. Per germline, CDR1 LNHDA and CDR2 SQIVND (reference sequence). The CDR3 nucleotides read TGTGCCAGTAACCCTACGGAGAATCAGCCCCAGCATTTT. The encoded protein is CASNPTENQPQHF.

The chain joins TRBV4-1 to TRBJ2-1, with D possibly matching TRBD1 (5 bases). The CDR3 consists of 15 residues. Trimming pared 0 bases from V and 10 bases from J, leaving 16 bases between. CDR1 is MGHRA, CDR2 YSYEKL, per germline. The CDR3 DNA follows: TGCGCCAGCAGCCAAGATCAGGGCGGCACAAAGGAGCAGTTCTTC. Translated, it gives CASSQDQGGTKEQFF.

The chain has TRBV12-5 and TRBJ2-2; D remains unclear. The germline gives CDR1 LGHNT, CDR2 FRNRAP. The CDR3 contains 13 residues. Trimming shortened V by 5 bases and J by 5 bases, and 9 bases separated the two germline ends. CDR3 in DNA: TGTGCTAGTGGTCGAACTGGGACCGGGGAGCTGTTTTTT. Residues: CASGRTGTGELFF.

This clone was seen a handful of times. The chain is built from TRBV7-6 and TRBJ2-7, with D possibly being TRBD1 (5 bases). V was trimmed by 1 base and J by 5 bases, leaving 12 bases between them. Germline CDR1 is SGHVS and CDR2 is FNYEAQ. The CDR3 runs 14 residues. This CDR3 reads CASSLVMGPDEQYF. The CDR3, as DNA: TGTGCCAGCAGCTTAGTAATGGGGCCGGACGAGCAGTACTTC.

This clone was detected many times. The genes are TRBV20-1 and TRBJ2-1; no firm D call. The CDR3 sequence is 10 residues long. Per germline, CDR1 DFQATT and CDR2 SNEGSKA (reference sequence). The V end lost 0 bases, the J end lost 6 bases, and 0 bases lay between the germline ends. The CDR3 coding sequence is TGCAGTGCTAGAGACAATGAGCAGTTCTTC. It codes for CSARDNEQFF.

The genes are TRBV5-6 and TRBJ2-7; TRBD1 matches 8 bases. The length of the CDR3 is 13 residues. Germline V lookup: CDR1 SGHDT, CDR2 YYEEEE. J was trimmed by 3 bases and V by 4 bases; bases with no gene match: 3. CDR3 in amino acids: CASSQGTGYEQYF. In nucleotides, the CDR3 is TGTGCCAGCAGCCAGGGGACAGGCTACGAGCAGTACTTC.

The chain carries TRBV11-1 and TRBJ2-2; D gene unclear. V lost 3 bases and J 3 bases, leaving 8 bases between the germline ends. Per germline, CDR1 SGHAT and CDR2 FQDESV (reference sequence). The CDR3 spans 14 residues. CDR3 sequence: CASSLGGYTGELFF. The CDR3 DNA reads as TGTGCCAGCAGCTTGGGCGGATACACCGGGGAGCTGTTTTTT. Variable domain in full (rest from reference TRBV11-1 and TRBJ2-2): EAEVAQSPRYKITEKSQAVAFWCDPISGHATLYWYRQILGQGPELLVQFQDESVVDDSQLPKDRFSAERLKGVDSTLKIQPAELGDSAMYLCASSLGGYTGELFFGEGSRLTVL.

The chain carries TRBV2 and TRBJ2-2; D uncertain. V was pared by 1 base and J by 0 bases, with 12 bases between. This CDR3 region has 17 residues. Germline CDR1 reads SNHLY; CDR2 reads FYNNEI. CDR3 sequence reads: CASSEEAYQPNTGELFF. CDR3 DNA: TGTGCCAGCAGTGAAGAGGCATACCAACCGAACACCGGGGAGCTGTTTTTT.

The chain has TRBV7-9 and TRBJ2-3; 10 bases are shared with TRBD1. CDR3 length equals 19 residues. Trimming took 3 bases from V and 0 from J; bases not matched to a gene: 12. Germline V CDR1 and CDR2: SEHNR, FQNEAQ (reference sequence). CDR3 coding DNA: TGTGCCAGCAGCTTCTTACCCCGGGACAGGGGCACTAGCACAGATACGCAGTATTTT. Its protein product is CASSFLPRDRGTSTDTQYF.

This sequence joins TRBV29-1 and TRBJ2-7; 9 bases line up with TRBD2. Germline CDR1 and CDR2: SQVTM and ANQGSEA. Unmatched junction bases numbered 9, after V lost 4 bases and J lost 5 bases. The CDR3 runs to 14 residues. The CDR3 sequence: CSVVGGGASDEQYF. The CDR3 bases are TGCAGCGTTGTGGGCGGGGGGGCCTCAGACGAGCAGTACTTC.

CDR3 residues: CSVATVYGYTF. DNA of the CDR3: TGCAGCGTTGCCACGGTCTATGGCTACACCTTC. V usage is TRBV29-1 and J usage is TRBJ1-2, with D unresolved. Germline values: CDR1 SQVTM, CDR2 ANQGSEA. V gave up 4 bases and J gave up 4 bases, with 7 bases separating them. The CDR3 length is 11 residues.

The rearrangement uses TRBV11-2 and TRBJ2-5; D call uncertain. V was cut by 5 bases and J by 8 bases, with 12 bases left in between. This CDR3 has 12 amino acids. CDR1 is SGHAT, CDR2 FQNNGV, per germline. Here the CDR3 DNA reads TGTGCCAGCAGCGAAGAAGGGATAACCCAGTACTTC. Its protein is CASSEEGITQYF. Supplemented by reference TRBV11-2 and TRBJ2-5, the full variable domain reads EAGVAQSPRYKIIEKRQSVAFWCNPISGHATLYWYQQILGQGPKLLIQFQNNGVVDDSQLPKDRFSAERLKGVDSTLKIQPAKLEDSAVYLCASSEEGITQYFGPGTRLLVL.

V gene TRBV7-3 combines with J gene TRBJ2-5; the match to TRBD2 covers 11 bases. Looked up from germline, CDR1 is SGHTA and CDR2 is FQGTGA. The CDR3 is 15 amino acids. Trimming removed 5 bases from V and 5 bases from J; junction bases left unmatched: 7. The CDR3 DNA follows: TGTGCCAGCAGCGCCTTAGCGGGGGGGCTGGAGACCCAGTACTTC. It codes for CASSALAGGLETQYF. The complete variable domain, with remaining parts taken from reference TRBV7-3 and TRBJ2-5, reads GAGVSQTPSNKVTEKGKYVELRCDPISGHTALYWYRQSLGQGPEFLIYFQGTGAADDSGLPNDRFFAVRPEGSVSTLKIQRTERGDSAVYLCASSALAGGLETQYFGPGTRLLVL.

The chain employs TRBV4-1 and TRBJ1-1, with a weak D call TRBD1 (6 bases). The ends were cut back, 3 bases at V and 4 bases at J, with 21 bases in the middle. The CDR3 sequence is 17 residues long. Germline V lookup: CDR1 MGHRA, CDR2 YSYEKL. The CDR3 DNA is TGCGCCAGCAGCCACCCAGGGGTCACCCTTATTCCCACTGAAGCTTTCTTT. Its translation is CASSHPGVTLIPTEAFF.

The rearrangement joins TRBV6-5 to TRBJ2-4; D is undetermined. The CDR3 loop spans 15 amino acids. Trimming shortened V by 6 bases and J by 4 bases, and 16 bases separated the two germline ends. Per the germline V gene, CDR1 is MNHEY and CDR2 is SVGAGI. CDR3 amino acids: CASSPSTGRKNIQYF. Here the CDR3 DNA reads TGTGCCAGCAGCCCCTCCACGGGCCGAAAAAACATTCAGTACTTC.

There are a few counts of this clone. The CDR3 loop is CASSHRQDYGYTF. Written as DNA, the CDR3 is TGTGCCAGCAGCCATAGACAAGACTATGGCTACACCTTC. The chain has TRBV4-2 and TRBJ1-2; D uncertain. Trimming cost V 3 bases and J 3 bases, with 8 bases left between them. The CDR3 totals 13 residues. Germline values: CDR1 LGHNA, CDR2 YNFKEQ.

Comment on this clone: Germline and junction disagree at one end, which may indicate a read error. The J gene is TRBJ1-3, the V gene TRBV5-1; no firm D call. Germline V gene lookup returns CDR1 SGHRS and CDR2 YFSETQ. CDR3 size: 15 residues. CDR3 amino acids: CASRLDGSSGNTIYF. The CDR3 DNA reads TGCGCCAGCAGATTGGACGGTAGCTCTGGAAACACCATATATTTT.

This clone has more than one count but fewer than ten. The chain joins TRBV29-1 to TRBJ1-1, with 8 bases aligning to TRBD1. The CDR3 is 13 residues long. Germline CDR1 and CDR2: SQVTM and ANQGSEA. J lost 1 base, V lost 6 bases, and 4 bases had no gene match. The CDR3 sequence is CSVRGTGNTEAFF. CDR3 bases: TGCAGCGTGCGCGGGACAGGGAACACTGAAGCTTTCTTT.

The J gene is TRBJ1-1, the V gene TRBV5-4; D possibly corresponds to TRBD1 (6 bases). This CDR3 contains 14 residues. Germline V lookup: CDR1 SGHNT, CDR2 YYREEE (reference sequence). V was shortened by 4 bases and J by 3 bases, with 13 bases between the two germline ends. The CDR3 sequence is CASSNRVGDTEAFF. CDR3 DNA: TGTGCCAGCAGCAACAGGGTTGGCGACACTGAAGCTTTCTTT.

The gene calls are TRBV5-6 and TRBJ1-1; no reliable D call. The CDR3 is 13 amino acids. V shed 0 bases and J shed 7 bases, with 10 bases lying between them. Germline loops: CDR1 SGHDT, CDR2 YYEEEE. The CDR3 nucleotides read TGTGCCAGCAGCTTGGTAACGGGCATTGAAGCTTTCTTT. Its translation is CASSLVTGIEAFF.

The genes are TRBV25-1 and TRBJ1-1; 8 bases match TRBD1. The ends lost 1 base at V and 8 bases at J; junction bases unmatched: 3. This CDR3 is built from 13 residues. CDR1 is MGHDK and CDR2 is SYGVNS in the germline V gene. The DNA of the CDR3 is TGTGCCAGCAGTGAATTCACAGGGGGGGAAGCTTTCTTT. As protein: CASSEFTGGEAFF. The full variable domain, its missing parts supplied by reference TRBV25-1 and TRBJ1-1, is EADIYQTPRYLVIGTGKKITLECSQTMGHDKMYWYQQDPGMELHLIHYSYGVNSTEKGDLSSESTVSRIRTEHFPLTLESARPSHTSQYLCASSEFTGGEAFFGQGTRLTVV.

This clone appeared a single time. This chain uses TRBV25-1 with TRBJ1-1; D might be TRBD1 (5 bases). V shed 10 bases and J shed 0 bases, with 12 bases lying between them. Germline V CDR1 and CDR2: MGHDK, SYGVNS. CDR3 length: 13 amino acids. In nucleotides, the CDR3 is TGTGCCACCCGCCGGGGGGTGAACACTGAAGCTTTCTTT. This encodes CATRRGVNTEAFF.

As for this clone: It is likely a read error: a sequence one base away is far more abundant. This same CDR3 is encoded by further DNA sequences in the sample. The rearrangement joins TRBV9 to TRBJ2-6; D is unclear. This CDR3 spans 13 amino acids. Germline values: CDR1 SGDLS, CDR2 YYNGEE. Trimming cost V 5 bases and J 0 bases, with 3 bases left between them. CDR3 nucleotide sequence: TGTGCCAGCAGTGGCTCTGGGGCCAACGTCCTGACTTTC. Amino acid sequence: CASSGSGANVLTF.

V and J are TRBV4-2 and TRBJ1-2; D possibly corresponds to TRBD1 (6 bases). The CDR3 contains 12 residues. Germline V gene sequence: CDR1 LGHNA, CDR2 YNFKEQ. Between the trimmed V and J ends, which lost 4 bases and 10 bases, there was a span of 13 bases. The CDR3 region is CASSPDREAYTF. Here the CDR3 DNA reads TGTGCCAGCAGCCCGGACAGAGAGGCCTACACCTTC.

CDR3 bases: TGTGCCACCACCCAGGGTAAAGGGCCCCGGGCAGCTTTCTTT. As protein: CATTQGKGPRAAFF. This chain links TRBV15 with TRBJ1-1, with D perhaps TRBD1 (5 bases). The CDR3 consists of 14 residues. In germline, CDR1 is LNHNV, CDR2 YYDKDF (reference sequence). V gave up 7 bases and J gave up 10 bases, with 22 bases separating them.

CDR3 nucleotide sequence: TGTGCCAGCAGCGTAGGTCCTAAGGATGAAAAACTGTTTTTT. Translating gives CASSVGPKDEKLFF. This chain links TRBV9 with TRBJ1-4; D remains unclear. CDR3 length equals 14 residues. V was shortened by 0 bases and J by 6 bases, with 9 bases between the two germline ends. CDR1 and CDR2 from the germline V gene are SGDLS and YYNGEE.

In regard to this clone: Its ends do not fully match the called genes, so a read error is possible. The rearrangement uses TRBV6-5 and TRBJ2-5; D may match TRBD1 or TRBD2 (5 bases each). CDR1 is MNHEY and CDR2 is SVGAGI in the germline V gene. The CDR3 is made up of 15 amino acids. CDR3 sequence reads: CASSYSGRSQETQYF. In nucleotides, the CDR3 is TGTGCCAGCAGCTACTCGGGACGGAGCCAAGAGACCCAGTACTTC.

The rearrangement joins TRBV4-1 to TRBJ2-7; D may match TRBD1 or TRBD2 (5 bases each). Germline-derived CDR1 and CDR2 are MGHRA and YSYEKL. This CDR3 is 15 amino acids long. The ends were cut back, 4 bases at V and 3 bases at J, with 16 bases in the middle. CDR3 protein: CASSLRDLSNYEQYF. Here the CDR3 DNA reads TGCGCCAGCAGCCTACGGGACCTTAGCAACTACGAGCAGTACTTC.

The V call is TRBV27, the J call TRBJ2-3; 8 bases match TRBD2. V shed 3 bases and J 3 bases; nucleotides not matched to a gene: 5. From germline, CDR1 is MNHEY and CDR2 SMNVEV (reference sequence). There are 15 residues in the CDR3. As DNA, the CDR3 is TGTGCCAGCAGTTTCGGCGGGGGGCTGACAGATACGCAGTATTTT. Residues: CASSFGGGLTDTQYF.

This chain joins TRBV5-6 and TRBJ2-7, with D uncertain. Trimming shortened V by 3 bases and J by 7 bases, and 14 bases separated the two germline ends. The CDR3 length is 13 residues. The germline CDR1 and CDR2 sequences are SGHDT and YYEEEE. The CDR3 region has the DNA TGTGCCAGCAGCTGGGCGGCAGCAAAAGAGCAGTACTTC. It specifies CASSWAAAKEQYF.